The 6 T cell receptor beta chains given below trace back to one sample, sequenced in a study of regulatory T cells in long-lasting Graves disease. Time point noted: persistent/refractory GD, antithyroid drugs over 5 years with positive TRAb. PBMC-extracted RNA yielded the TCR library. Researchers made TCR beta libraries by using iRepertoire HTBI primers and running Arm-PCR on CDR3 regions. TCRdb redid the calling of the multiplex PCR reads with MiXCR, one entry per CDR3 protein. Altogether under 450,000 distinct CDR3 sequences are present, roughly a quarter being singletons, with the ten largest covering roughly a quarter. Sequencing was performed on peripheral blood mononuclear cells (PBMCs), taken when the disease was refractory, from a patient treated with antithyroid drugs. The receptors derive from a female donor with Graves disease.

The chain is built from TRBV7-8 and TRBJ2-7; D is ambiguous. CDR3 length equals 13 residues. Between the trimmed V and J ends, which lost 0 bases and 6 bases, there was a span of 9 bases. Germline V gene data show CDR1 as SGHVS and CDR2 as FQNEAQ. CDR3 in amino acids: CASSLAGAREQYF. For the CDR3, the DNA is TGTGCCAGCAGCTTAGCTGGCGCCCGCGAGCAGTACTTC. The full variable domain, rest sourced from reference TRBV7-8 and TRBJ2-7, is GAGVSQSPRYKVAKRGQDVALRCDPISGHVSLFWYQQALGQGPEFLTYFQNEAQLDKSGLPSDRFFAERPEGSVSTLKIQRTQQEDSAVYLCASSLAGAREQYFGPGTRLTVT.

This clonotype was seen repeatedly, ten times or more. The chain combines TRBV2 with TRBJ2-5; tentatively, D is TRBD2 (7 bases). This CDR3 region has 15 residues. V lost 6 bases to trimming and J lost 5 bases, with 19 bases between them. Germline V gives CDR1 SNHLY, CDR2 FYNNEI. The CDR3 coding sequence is TGTGCCAGCAGGGGGGCGGGGGTCCCGTCGGAGACCCAGTACTTC. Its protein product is CASRGAGVPSETQYF. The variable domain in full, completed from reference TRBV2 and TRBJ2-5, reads EPEVTQTPSHQVTQMGQEVILRCVPISNHLYFYWYRQILGQKVEFLVSFYNNEISEKSEIFDDQFSVERPDGSNFTLKIRSTKLEDSAMYFCASRGAGVPSETQYFGPGTRLLVL.

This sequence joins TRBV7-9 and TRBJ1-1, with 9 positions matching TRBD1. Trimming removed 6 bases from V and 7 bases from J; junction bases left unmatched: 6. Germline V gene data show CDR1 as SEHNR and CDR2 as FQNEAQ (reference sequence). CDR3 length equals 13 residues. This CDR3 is CASSFRQGGEAFF. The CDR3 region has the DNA TGTGCCAGCAGTTTTCGACAGGGGGGTGAAGCTTTCTTT.

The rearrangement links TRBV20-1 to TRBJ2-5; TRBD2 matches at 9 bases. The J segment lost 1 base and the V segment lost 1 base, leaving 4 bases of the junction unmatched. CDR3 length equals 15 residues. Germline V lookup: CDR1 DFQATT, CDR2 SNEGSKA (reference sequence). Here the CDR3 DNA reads TGCAGTGCTAGAGGACTAGCGGACACCCAAGAGACCCAGTACTTC. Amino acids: CSARGLADTQETQYF.

The DNA of the CDR3 is TGTGCCAGCTCACCAGATCTAGGTGGGGACAAGCATTTT. Encoded protein: CASSPDLGGDKHF. The chain is built from TRBV18 and TRBJ1-5; maybe TRBD1 (6 bases). Germline V gene sequence: CDR1 KGHSH, CDR2 LQKENI. The ends were cut back, 2 bases at V and 14 bases at J, with 16 bases in the middle. The CDR3 has 13 residues.

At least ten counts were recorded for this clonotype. Here the CDR3 reads CASSEYAGTNYGYTF. CDR3 nucleotides: TGTGCCAGCAGTGAGTATGCGGGAACCAACTATGGCTACACCTTC. The gene calls are TRBV28 and TRBJ1-2; D is uncertain. In germline, CDR1 is MDHEN, CDR2 SYDVKM. The CDR3 is made up of 15 amino acids. Deletions cut 5 bases from V and 2 bases from J, with 15 bases between.